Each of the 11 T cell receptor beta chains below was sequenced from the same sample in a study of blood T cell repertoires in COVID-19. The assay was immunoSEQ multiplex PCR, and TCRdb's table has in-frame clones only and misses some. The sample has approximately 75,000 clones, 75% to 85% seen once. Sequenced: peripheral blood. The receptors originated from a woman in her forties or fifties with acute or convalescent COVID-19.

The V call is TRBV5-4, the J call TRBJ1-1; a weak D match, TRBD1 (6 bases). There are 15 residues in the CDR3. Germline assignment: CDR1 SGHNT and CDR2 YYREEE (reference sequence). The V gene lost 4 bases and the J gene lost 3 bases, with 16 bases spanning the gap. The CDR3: CASSPWQGRDTEAFF. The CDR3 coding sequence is TGTGCCAGCAGCCCCTGGCAGGGGAGGGACACTGAAGCTTTCTTT.

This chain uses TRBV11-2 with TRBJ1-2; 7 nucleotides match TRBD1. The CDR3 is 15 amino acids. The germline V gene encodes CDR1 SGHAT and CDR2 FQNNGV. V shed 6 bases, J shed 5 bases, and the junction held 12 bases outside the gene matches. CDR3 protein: CASSPTGSYLYGYTF. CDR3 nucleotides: TGTGCCAGCAGTCCGACAGGGAGTTACCTGTATGGCTACACCTTC.

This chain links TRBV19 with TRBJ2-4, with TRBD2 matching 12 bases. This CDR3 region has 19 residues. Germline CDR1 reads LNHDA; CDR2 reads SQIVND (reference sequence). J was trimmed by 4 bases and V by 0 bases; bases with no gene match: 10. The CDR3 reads CASSIDTSGRRGGKNIQYF. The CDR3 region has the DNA TGTGCCAGTAGTATAGATACTAGCGGGAGGAGGGGGGGTAAAAACATTCAGTACTTC.

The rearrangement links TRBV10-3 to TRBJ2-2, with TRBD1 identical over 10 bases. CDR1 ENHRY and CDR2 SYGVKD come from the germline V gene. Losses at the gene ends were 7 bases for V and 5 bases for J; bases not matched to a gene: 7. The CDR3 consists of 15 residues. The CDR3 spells CAIKPGQGLTGELFF. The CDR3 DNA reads TGTGCCATCAAACCGGGACAGGGGTTGACCGGGGAGCTGTTTTTT.

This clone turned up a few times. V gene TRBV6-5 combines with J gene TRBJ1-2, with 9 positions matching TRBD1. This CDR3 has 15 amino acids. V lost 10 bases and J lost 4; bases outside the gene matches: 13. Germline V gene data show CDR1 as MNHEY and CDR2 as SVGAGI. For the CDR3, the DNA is TGTGCCATTTGGGGATCCGGGACAGGGCTCTATGGCTACACCTTC. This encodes CAIWGSGTGLYGYTF.

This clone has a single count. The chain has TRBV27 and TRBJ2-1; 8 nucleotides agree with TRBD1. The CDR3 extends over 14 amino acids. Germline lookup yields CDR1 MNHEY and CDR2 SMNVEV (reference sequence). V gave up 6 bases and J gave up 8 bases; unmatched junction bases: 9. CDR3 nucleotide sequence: TGTGCCAGCAGACACAGGACAGGGACCTATGAGCAGTTCTTC. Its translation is CASRHRTGTYEQFF.

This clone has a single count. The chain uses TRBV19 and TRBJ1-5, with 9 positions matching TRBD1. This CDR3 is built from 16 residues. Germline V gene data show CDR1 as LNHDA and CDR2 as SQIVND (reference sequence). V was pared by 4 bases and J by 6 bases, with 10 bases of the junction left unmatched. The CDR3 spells CASSTGTGLKSQPQHF. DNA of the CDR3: TGTGCCAGTAGTACCGGGACAGGGCTTAAAAGTCAGCCCCAGCATTTT.

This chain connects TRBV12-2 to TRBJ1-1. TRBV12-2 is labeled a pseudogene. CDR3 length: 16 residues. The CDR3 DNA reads TGTGCAAGTCGCTCTTCCAGGGGAGGGGGTTTTACTGAAGCTTTCTTT. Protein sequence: CASRSSRGGGFTEAFF.

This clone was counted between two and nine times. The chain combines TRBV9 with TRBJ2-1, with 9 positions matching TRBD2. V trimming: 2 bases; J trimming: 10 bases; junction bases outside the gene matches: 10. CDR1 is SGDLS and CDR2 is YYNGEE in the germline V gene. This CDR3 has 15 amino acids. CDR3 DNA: TGTGCCAGCAGCGTGGGACTAGCATCACAGGGGGAGCAGTTCTTC. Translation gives CASSVGLASQGEQFF. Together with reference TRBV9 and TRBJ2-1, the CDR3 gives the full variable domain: DSGVTQTPKHLITATGQRVTLRCSPRSGDLSVYWYQQSLDQGLQFLIQYYNGEERAKGNILERFSAQQFPDLHSELNLSSLELGDSALYFCASSVGLASQGEQFFGPGTRLTVL.

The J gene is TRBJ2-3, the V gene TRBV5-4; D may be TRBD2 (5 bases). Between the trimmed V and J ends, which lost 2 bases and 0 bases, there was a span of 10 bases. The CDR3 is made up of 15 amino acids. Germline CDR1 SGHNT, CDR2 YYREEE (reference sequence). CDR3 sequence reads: CASSLSTTSTDTQYF. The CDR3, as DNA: TGTGCCAGCAGCTTATCGACTACTAGCACAGATACGCAGTATTTT.

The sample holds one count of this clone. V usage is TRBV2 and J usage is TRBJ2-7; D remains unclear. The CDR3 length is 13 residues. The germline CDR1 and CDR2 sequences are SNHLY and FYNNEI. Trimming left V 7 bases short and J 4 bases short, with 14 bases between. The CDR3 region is CASTSSQFYEQYF. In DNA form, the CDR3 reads TGTGCCAGCACCTCTAGTCAATTTTACGAGCAGTACTTC.